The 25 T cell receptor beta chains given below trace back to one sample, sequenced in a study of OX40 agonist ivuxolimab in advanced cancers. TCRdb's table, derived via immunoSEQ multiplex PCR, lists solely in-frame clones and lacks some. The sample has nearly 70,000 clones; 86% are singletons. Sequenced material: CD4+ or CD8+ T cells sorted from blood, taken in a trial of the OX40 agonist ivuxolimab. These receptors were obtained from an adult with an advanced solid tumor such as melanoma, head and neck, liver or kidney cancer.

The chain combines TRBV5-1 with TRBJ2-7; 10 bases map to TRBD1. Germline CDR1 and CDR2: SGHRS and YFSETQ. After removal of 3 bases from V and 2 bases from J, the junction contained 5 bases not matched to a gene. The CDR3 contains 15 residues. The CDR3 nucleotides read TGCGCCAGCAGCTCCTATGGACAGGGGGCCTACGAGCAGTACTTC. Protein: CASSSYGQGAYEQYF.

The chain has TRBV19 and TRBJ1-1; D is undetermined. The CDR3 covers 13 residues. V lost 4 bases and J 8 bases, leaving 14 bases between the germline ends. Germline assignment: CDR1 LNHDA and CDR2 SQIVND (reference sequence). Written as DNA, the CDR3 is TGTGCCAGTAGTACCCGCGGACGATCCGAAGCTTTCTTT. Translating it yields CASSTRGRSEAFF.

CDR3 DNA: TGCAGTGCTAGGACAGGGGATGGCTACACCTTC. It specifies CSARTGDGYTF. The chain links TRBV20-1 to TRBJ1-2; the match to TRBD1 covers 8 bases. V lost 3 bases and J lost 6; bases outside the gene matches: 0. Germline loops: CDR1 DFQATT, CDR2 SNEGSKA (reference sequence). The CDR3 sequence is 11 residues long.

The DNA for the CDR3 is TGTGCCAGCAGCTTTTCAGATACCTACAATGAGCAGTTCTTC. As protein: CASSFSDTYNEQFF. V usage is TRBV11-3 and J usage is TRBJ2-1; D gene unclear. Trimming left V 3 bases short and J 2 bases short, with 8 bases between. Germline V gene sequence: CDR1 SGHNT, CDR2 YENEEA. The CDR3 length is 14 residues.

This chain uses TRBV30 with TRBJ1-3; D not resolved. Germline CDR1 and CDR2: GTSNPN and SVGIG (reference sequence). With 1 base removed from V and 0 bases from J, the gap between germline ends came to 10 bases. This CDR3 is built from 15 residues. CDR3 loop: CAWSDLATSGNTIYF. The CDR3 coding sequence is TGTGCCTGGAGTGATCTCGCGACCTCTGGAAACACCATATATTTT.

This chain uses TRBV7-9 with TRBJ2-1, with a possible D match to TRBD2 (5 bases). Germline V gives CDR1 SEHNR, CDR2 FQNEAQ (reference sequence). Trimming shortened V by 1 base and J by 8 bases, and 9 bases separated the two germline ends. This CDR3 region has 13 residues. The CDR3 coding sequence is TGTGCCAGCAGCTTAGAGGCGAGGGATGAGCAGTTCTTC. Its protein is CASSLEARDEQFF.

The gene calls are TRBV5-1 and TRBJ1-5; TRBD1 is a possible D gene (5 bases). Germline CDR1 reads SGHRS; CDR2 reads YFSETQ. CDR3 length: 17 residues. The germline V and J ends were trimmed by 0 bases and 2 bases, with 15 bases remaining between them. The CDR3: CASSLGVRGGGNQPQHF. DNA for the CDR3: TGCGCCAGCAGCTTGGGTGTAAGGGGCGGAGGCAATCAGCCCCAGCATTTT.

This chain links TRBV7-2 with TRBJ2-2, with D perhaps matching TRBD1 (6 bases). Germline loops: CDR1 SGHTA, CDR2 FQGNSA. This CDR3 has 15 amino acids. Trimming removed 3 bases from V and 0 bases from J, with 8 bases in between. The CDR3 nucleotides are TGTGCCAGCAGCTTGGACAGTTCGAACACCGGGGAGCTGTTTTTT. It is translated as CASSLDSSNTGELFF.

This CDR3 reads CASSVPGGIGELFF. CDR3 nucleotide sequence: TGTGCCAGCAGCGTACCAGGGGGTATCGGGGAGCTGTTTTTT. V usage is TRBV9 and J usage is TRBJ2-2, with 7 bases fitting TRBD1. Germline CDR1 SGDLS, CDR2 YYNGEE. V lost 1 base to trimming and J lost 7 bases; unmatched junction nucleotides: 4. CDR3 length equals 14 residues.

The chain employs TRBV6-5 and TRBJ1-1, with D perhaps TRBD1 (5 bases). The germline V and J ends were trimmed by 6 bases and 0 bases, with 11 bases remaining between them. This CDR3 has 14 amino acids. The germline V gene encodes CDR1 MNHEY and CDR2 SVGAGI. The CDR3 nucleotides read TGTGCCAGCAGACGCAGGGAGATGAACACTGAAGCTTTCTTT. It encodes CASRRREMNTEAFF.

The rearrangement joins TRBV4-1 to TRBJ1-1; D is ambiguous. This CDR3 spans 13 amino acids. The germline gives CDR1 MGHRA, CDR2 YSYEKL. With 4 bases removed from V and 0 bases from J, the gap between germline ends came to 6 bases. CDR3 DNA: TGCGCCAGCAGCCCTGGAATGAACACTGAAGCTTTCTTT. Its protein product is CASSPGMNTEAFF.

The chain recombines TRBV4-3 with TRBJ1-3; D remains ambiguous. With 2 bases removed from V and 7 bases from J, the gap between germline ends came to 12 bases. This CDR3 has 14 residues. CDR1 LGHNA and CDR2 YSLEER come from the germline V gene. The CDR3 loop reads CASSQSGIWNTIYF. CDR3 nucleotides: TGCGCCAGCAGCCAAAGCGGGATTTGGAACACCATATATTTT.

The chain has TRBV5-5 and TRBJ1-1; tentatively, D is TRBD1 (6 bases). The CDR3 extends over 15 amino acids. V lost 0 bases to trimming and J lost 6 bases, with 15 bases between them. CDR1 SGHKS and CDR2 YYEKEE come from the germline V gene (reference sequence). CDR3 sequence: CASSLEGGGDSEAFF. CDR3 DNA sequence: TGTGCCAGCAGCTTGGAAGGGGGAGGGGATTCTGAAGCTTTCTTT. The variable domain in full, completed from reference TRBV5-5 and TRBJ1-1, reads DAGVTQSPTHLIKTRGQQVTLRCSPISGHKSVSWYQQVLGQGPQFIFQYYEKEERGRGNFPDRFSARQFPNYSSELNVNALLLGDSALYLCASSLEGGGDSEAFFGQGTRLTVV.

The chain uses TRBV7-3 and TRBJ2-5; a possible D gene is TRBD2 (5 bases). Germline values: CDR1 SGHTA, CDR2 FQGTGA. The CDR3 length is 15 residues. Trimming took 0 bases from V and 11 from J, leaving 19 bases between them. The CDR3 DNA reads TGTGCCAGCAGCTTAACGTCTGAACTTGGACTCCCTCAGTACTTC. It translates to CASSLTSELGLPQYF.

The chain's CDR3 is CASSEWADRYNEQFF. The CDR3, as DNA: TGTGCCAGCAGTGAATGGGCAGATCGGTACAATGAGCAGTTCTTC. The rearrangement uses TRBV25-1 and TRBJ2-1; no reliable D call. The ends were cut back, 1 base at V and 4 bases at J, with 11 bases in the middle. Per the germline V gene, CDR1 is MGHDK and CDR2 is SYGVNS. The CDR3 is made up of 15 amino acids.

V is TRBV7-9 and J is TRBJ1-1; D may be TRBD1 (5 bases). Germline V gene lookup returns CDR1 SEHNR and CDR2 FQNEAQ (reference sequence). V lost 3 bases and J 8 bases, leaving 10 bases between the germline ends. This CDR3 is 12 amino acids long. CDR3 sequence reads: CASSFPDREAFF. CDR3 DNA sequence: TGTGCCAGCAGCTTCCCTGACAGAGAAGCTTTCTTT.

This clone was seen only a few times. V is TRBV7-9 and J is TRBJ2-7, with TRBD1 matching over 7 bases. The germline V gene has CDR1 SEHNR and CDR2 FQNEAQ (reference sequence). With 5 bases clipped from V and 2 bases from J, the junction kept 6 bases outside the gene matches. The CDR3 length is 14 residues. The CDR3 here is CASSPRQGPYEQYF. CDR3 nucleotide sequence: TGTGCCAGCAGCCCAAGACAGGGCCCCTACGAGCAGTACTTC.

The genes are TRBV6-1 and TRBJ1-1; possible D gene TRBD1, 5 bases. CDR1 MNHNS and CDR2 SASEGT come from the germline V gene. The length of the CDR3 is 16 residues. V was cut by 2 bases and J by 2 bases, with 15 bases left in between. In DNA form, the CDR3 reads TGTGCCAGCAGTGAAAGGGGACGGAGACCAAACACTGAAGCTTTCTTT. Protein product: CASSERGRRPNTEAFF.

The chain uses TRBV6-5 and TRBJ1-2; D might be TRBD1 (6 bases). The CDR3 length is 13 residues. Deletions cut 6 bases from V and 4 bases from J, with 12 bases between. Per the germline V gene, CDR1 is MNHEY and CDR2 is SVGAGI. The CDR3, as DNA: TGTGCCAGCAGCGGACAGCCCACCTATGGCTACACCTTC. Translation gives CASSGQPTYGYTF.

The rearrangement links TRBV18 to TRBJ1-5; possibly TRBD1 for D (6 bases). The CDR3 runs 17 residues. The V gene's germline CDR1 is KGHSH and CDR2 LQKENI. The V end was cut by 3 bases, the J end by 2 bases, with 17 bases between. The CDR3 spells CASSPGQSLGGNQPQHF. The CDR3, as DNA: TGTGCCAGCTCACCCGGACAGAGCCTGGGTGGCAATCAGCCCCAGCATTTT.

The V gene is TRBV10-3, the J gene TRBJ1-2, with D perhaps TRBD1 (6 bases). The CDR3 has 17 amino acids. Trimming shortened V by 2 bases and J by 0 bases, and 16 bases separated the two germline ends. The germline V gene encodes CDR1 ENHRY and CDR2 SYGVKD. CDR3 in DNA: TGTGCCATCAGTGAGGGGGGCTCCCCCAACCCTAACTATGGCTACACCTTC. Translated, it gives CAISEGGSPNPNYGYTF.

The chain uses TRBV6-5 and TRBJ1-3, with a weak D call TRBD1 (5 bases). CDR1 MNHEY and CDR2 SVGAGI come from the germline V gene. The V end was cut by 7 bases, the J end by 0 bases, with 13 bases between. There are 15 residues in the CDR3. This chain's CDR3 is CASTKGPSSGNTIYF. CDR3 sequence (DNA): TGTGCCAGCACCAAGGGACCGAGCTCTGGAAACACCATATATTTT.

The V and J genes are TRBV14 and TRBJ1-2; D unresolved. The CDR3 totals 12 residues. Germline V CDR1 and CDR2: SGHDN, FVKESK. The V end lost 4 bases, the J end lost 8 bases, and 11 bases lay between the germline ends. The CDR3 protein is CASSPTGRGYTF. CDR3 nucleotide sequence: TGTGCCAGCAGCCCCACCGGGAGGGGCTACACCTTC.

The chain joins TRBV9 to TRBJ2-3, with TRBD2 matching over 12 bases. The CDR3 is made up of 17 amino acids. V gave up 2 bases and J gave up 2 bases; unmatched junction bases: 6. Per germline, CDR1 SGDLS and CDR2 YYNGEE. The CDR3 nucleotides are TGTGCCAGCAGCGTTTTGACTAGCGGGGGAAACACAGATACGCAGTATTTT. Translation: CASSVLTSGGNTDTQYF.

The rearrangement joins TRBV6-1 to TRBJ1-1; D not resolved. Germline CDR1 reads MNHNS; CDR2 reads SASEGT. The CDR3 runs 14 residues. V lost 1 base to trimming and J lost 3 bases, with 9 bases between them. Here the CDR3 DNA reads TGTGCCAGCAGTGAAGTGGGAGCGCACACTGAAGCTTTCTTT. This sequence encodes CASSEVGAHTEAFF.